The 27 T cell receptor beta chains in this list originate from one sample, sequenced in a study of blood T cell repertoires in COVID-19 (TCRdb year 2020). Libraries were constructed by the immunoSEQ multiplex PCR assay. The source is immuneACCESS, and TCRdb retained only in-frame sequences with V and J called. Part of the clones is not carried over; for the studies checked, unresolved V genes explain less than half of this, and the remainder is unexplained. This sample has about 100,000 clones in its table, and around four fifths of those were observed once. Clones ranked in the top ten supply 13% of the sample. Sequenced sample: peripheral blood. The receptors stem from a man aged 50 to 60 with active or convalescent COVID-19.

V gene TRBV28 combines with J gene TRBJ2-7, with D perhaps matching TRBD1 (6 bases). V gave up 3 bases and J gave up 3 bases, with 9 bases separating them. CDR1 and CDR2 (germline): MDHEN, SYDVKM. This CDR3 is 13 amino acids long. CDR3 in amino acids: CASSLIQGYEQYF. The CDR3, as DNA: TGTGCCAGCAGTTTGATACAGGGCTACGAGCAGTACTTC.

J is TRBJ1-2 and V is TRBV11-3; D uncertain. The ends were cut back, 0 bases at V and 2 bases at J, with 4 bases in the middle. Germline CDR1 is SGHNT and CDR2 is YENEEA. The CDR3 covers 13 residues. The CDR3 protein is CASSLDPNYGYTF. In DNA, the CDR3 is TGTGCCAGCAGCTTAGATCCGAACTATGGCTACACCTTC.

The chain is built from TRBV5-1 and TRBJ2-3; 7 nucleotides agree with TRBD2. The CDR3 consists of 13 residues. Germline-derived CDR1 and CDR2 are SGHRS and YFSETQ. J lost 6 bases, V lost 2 bases, and 3 bases had no gene match. The DNA for the CDR3 is TGCGCCAGCAGCTTTGGCGGGGGTGATACGCAGTATTTT. Its protein product is CASSFGGGDTQYF.

This clone was detected once. This sequence joins TRBV2 and TRBJ1-6, with D perhaps TRBD1 (6 bases). The CDR3 loop spans 12 amino acids. Germline lookup yields CDR1 SNHLY and CDR2 FYNNEI. Trimming stripped 8 bases from V and 6 bases from J, with 8 bases between. The DNA for the CDR3 is TGTGCCAGCCGGACAGTTAATTCACCCCTCCACTTT. Encoded protein: CASRTVNSPLHF.

The V and J genes are TRBV18 and TRBJ2-7; a weak D match, TRBD2 (6 bases). V was cut by 6 bases and J by 2 bases, with 11 bases left in between. Germline V gene lookup returns CDR1 KGHSH and CDR2 LQKENI. The CDR3 spans 13 residues. CDR3 bases: TGTGCCAGCTCCATCGGGGGTCCCTACGAGCAGTACTTC. Residues: CASSIGGPYEQYF.

The V and J genes are TRBV5-1 and TRBJ2-2; tentatively, D is TRBD1 (8 bases). CDR1 and CDR2 (germline): SGHRS, YFSETQ. This CDR3 spans 15 amino acids. V was trimmed by 1 base and J by 3 bases, leaving 10 bases between them. CDR3 bases: TGCGCCAGCAGCTTGACAGGGGGGGACACCGGGGAGCTGTTTTTT. Protein product: CASSLTGGDTGELFF. Drawing the rest from reference TRBV5-1 and TRBJ2-2, the complete variable domain is KAGVTQTPRYLIKTRGQQVTLSCSPISGHRSVSWYQQTPGQGLQFLFEYFSETQRNKGNFPGRFSGRQFSNSRSEMNVSTLELGDSALYLCASSLTGGDTGELFFGEGSRLTVL.

The J gene is TRBJ1-1, the V gene TRBV12-3 or TRBV12-4; unclear D gene. The germline V and J ends were trimmed by 9 bases and 4 bases, with 12 bases remaining between them. The CDR3 sequence is 12 residues long. The CDR3: CASQYWATEAFF. The CDR3 coding sequence is TGTGCCAGTCAGTACTGGGCCACTGAAGCTTTCTTT.

The rearrangement uses TRBV24-1 and TRBJ1-5; TRBD1 agrees at 7 bases. The germline CDR1 and CDR2 sequences are KGHDR and SFDVKD. J was trimmed by 5 bases and V by 3 bases; bases with no gene match: 6. The CDR3 has 15 amino acids. The CDR3: CATSDTRDRHQPQHF. The DNA of the CDR3 is TGTGCCACCAGTGATACACGGGACAGACATCAGCCCCAGCATTTT.

The rearrangement uses TRBV21-1 and TRBJ2-1; the D call in the table, TRBD1, was not verified against the DNA. TRBV21-1 is a pseudogene segment. The CDR3 covers 16 residues. CDR3 region: CASSKVRGSSYNEQFF. The CDR3 DNA reads TGTGCCAGCAGCAAAGTGAGGGGGAGTTCCTACAATGAGCAGTTCTTC.

The V call is TRBV7-8, the J call TRBJ2-6; D uncertain. The CDR3 has 16 residues. Trimming left V 1 base short and J 0 bases short, with 7 bases between. The germline V gene has CDR1 SGHVS and CDR2 FQNEAQ. CDR3 sequence reads: CASSLGLFSGANVLTF. The DNA of the CDR3 is TGTGCCAGCAGCTTAGGTCTCTTCTCTGGGGCCAACGTCCTGACTTTC.

This chain uses TRBV11-3 with TRBJ2-7; D is unresolved. Germline values: CDR1 SGHNT, CDR2 YENEEA. Trimming cost V 5 bases and J 6 bases, with 14 bases left between them. CDR3 length equals 13 residues. The CDR3 protein is CASSPSPVSEQYF. The CDR3 DNA reads as TGTGCCAGCAGCCCGTCACCAGTTTCCGAGCAGTACTTC.

This chain links TRBV5-6 with TRBJ1-4, with a tentative D call TRBD1 (5 bases). The V gene's germline CDR1 is SGHDT and CDR2 YYEEEE. Trimming left V 0 bases short and J 7 bases short, with 10 bases between. The CDR3 has 14 residues. The CDR3 loop reads CASSLAGRGEKLFF. CDR3 nucleotides: TGTGCCAGCAGCTTGGCAGGGCGCGGTGAAAAACTGTTTTTT.

The genes are TRBV10-1 and TRBJ2-3; 7 bases are shared with TRBD2. Germline V gene sequence: CDR1 WNHNN, CDR2 SYGVQD (reference sequence). Trimming cost V 6 bases and J 2 bases; bases outside gene matches: 2. The CDR3 runs 13 residues. CDR3 DNA sequence: TGCGCCAGCAGAGCGGGGCTCACAGATACGCAGTATTTT. Protein product: CASRAGLTDTQYF.

This sequence joins TRBV7-3 and TRBJ2-1, with 7 bases matching TRBD2. Germline-derived CDR1 and CDR2 are SGHTA and FQGTGA. The CDR3 has 16 residues. V dropped 5 bases and J dropped 4; count of bases not matched to a gene: 11. In DNA, the CDR3 is TGTGCCAGCAGCCCCGGTGGCCGCGGGAGTTACAATGAGCAGTTCTTC. It specifies CASSPGGRGSYNEQFF.

The chain links TRBV23-1 to TRBJ1-5; 8 bases map to TRBD1. TRBV23-1 is recorded as an ORF, its role being uncertain. V trimming: 5 bases; J trimming: 9 bases; junction bases outside the gene matches: 12. This CDR3 contains 15 residues. DNA of the CDR3: TGCGCCAGCAGTGTGACAGGGGCCGCTCTGAGGCCCCAGCATTTT. Encoded protein: CASSVTGAALRPQHF.

The chain employs TRBV2 and TRBJ1-2; TRBD1 agrees at 8 bases. V lost 2 bases and J lost 8; bases outside the gene matches: 7. The CDR3 sequence is 14 residues long. In germline, CDR1 is SNHLY, CDR2 FYNNEI. CDR3 sequence (DNA): TGTGCCAGCAGTGAATCACGGACAGGGAAAGGCTACACCTTC. Encoded protein: CASSESRTGKGYTF.

CDR3 in amino acids: CASSFSGTDLRGQFF. The CDR3 bases are TGTGCCAGCAGCTTCTCCGGGACAGACCTTCGGGGGCAGTTCTTC. This chain uses TRBV5-4 with TRBJ2-1; 7 bases line up with TRBD1. The CDR3 consists of 15 residues. Germline V lookup: CDR1 SGHNT, CDR2 YYREEE (reference sequence). V shed 2 bases, J shed 12 bases, and the junction held 14 bases outside the gene matches.

The count of this clone is one. This chain joins TRBV7-3 and TRBJ2-1; 9 bases line up with TRBD2. J was trimmed by 0 bases and V by 5 bases; bases with no gene match: 5. CDR1 is SGHTA, CDR2 FQGTGA, per germline. The CDR3 is 16 residues long. The CDR3: CASSKLAGASYNEQFF. The CDR3 nucleotides are TGTGCCAGCAGCAAACTAGCGGGTGCCTCCTACAATGAGCAGTTCTTC.

V is TRBV6-5 and J is TRBJ2-3, with D perhaps TRBD1 (7 bases). Germline loops: CDR1 MNHEY, CDR2 SVGAGI. V dropped 4 bases and J dropped 6 bases, with 11 bases sitting between them. The CDR3 is 13 residues long. CDR3 residues: CASSFRGEDTQYF. The CDR3 DNA sequence: TGTGCCAGCAGTTTCAGGGGGGAGGATACGCAGTATTTT.

The chain couples TRBV29-1 to TRBJ2-7, with 7 bases aligning to TRBD1. V was pared by 6 bases and J by 2 bases, with 4 bases of the junction left unmatched. There are 12 residues in the CDR3. Germline assignment: CDR1 SQVTM and CDR2 ANQGSEA. The DNA of the CDR3 is TGCAGCGTCCTGACAGGGACCTACGAGCAGTACTTC. Translation: CSVLTGTYEQYF.

The genes are TRBV10-1 and TRBJ2-7; tentative D call: TRBD1 (6 bases). V lost 0 bases and J lost 1, with 10 bases in between. In germline, CDR1 is WNHNN, CDR2 SYGVQD (reference sequence). The CDR3 covers 15 residues. CDR3 sequence (DNA): TGCGCCAGCAGTGAGTCTACAGGGTATTCCTACGAGCAGTACTTC. Protein: CASSESTGYSYEQYF.

This chain joins TRBV19 and TRBJ1-3; D might be TRBD1 (5 bases). V lost 6 bases to trimming and J lost 0 bases, with 9 bases between them. The CDR3 length is 14 residues. Germline assignment: CDR1 LNHDA and CDR2 SQIVND (reference sequence). For the CDR3, the DNA is TGTGCCAGTAGACGACAGAGCTCTGGAAACACCATATATTTT. Residues: CASRRQSSGNTIYF.

The chain combines TRBV11-2 with TRBJ2-1, with D uncertain. CDR3 length equals 15 residues. The V end lost 0 bases, the J end lost 0 bases, and 6 bases lay between the germline ends. CDR1 and CDR2 from the germline V gene are SGHAT and FQNNGV. CDR3 amino acids: CASSLEAYSYNEQFF. The CDR3 DNA sequence: TGTGCCAGCAGCTTAGAGGCATACTCCTACAATGAGCAGTTCTTC.

This chain joins TRBV12-3 or TRBV12-4 and TRBJ1-2; 10 bases match TRBD1. The CDR3 sequence is 13 residues long. Trimming took 6 bases from V and 8 from J; bases not matched to a gene: 6. This CDR3 is CASRPTGGQGYTF. The CDR3 DNA is TGTGCCAGCAGACCGACAGGGGGCCAAGGCTACACCTTC.

V is TRBV30 and J is TRBJ2-6; unclear D gene. Trimming removed 3 bases at V and 0 bases at J, with 9 bases between. This CDR3 is 15 amino acids long. Germline-derived CDR1 and CDR2 are GTSNPN and SVGIG (reference sequence). Here the CDR3 reads CAWRQLGSGANVLTF. Here the CDR3 DNA reads TGTGCCTGGAGACAGTTAGGCTCTGGGGCCAACGTCCTGACTTTC.

The gene calls are TRBV7-8 and TRBJ2-5, with TRBD2 identical over 9 bases. With V trimmed by 5 bases and J by 2 bases, 3 bases remained unmatched. The CDR3 is made up of 14 amino acids. Germline V gene data show CDR1 as SGHVS and CDR2 as FQNEAQ. Here the CDR3 DNA reads TGTGCCAGCAGCACGACTAGCGGACAAGAGACCCAGTACTTC. It translates to CASSTTSGQETQYF.

V usage is TRBV11-3 and J usage is TRBJ2-4; weak D call: TRBD2 (5 bases). V lost 1 base and J lost 1, with 14 bases in between. The CDR3 contains 17 residues. In germline, CDR1 is SGHNT, CDR2 YENEEA. CDR3 nucleotides: TGTGCCAGCAGCTTAGCGTCGAGGAGGACGGCCAAAAACATTCAGTACTTC. Its translation is CASSLASRRTAKNIQYF.